This TCR beta chain was sequenced during a study of read filtering for tumor transcriptome and immune sequencing. At the time of active disease, bone marrow was collected from every patient. In this sample, this clonotype turned up many times. The library was built from about 400 ng RNA with molecular barcoded adaptors for alpha/delta and beta/gamma chains. TCRdb reprocessed the reads via MiXCR and lists one record per CDR3 protein. The table includes fewer than 100,000 distinct CDR3 sequences, 9% to 15% detected once. The CDR3 is 14 residues long. The V end was cut by 3 bases, the J end by 3 bases, with 11 bases between. Germline V lookup: CDR1 KGHSH, CDR2 LQKENI.

This sequence was found in a donor aged 40 or over with multiple myeloma. The chain recombines TRBV18 with TRBJ1-1; D gene ambiguous. The sequencing sample was made of a population of CD138-negative cells sorted from bone marrow. CDR3 amino acids: CASSPRPGDTEAFF. The CDR3 DNA reads TGTGCCAGCTCACCCCGACCTGGGGACACTGAAGCTTTCTTT.